The 26 T cell receptor beta chains in this list originate from one sample, sequenced in a study of blood T cells in healthy people across ages. Sample-barcoded 5' priming and a J-beta primer mix drove a second PCR of roughly 7 to 11 cycles. TCRdb re-derived calls from the 5' RACE reads in MiXCR, one entry per CDR3 protein. The data contain more than 1,000,000 distinct CDR3 sequences, roughly 24% of them singletons. Separately, the same data were catalogued under a study of T cells of mothers and their children.

The sequencing input was blood. The source of these receptors is a girl aged 2-10 years in good health.

The chain joins TRBV7-9 to TRBJ2-5; a weak D match, TRBD2 (5 bases). This CDR3 is 14 amino acids long. V lost 5 bases to trimming and J lost 5 bases, with 15 bases between them. The V gene's germline CDR1 is SEHNR and CDR2 FQNEAQ (reference sequence). CDR3 coding DNA: TGTGCCAGCAGCGATTCCGGGGTTCTGGAGACCCAGTACTTC. This gives the protein CASSDSGVLETQYF.

The chain recombines TRBV15 with TRBJ2-1; D gene ambiguous. V shed 0 bases and J shed 8 bases, with 5 bases lying between them. This CDR3 is 12 amino acids long. Germline loops: CDR1 LNHNV, CDR2 YYDKDF (reference sequence). The CDR3 bases are TGTGCCACCAGCAGAGATTTTGATGAGCAGTTCTTC. Translation gives CATSRDFDEQFF.

The V gene is TRBV10-3, the J gene TRBJ2-7, with 15 bases that match TRBD2. Trimming cost V 3 bases and J 5 bases; bases outside gene matches: 2. Germline CDR1 reads ENHRY; CDR2 reads SYGVKD. This CDR3 is 15 amino acids long. CDR3 sequence: CAISDGLAGGHEQYF. The CDR3 DNA sequence: TGTGCCATCAGTGACGGACTAGCGGGAGGGCACGAGCAGTACTTC.

The chain has TRBV29-1 and TRBJ1-2; TRBD1 agrees at 8 bases. Germline V gene data show CDR1 as SQVTM and CDR2 as ANQGSEA. The CDR3 runs to 14 residues. J lost 0 bases, V lost 6 bases, and 6 bases had no gene match. CDR3 loop: CSVPPGQANYGYTF. The DNA for the CDR3 is TGCAGCGTCCCACCGGGACAGGCTAACTATGGCTACACCTTC.

The gene calls are TRBV4-1 and TRBJ2-3, with 7 bases matching TRBD2. This CDR3 comprises 13 residues. V lost 7 bases, J lost 0 bases, and 1 base stayed unmatched. In germline, CDR1 is MGHRA, CDR2 YSYEKL. CDR3 in amino acids: CASISGSTDTQYF. CDR3 nucleotides: TGCGCCAGCATTAGCGGGAGCACAGATACGCAGTATTTT.

The V call is TRBV29-1, the J call TRBJ2-5; 9 bases align to TRBD1. The V segment lost 7 bases and the J segment 11 bases; nucleotides outside the gene matches: 11. CDR3 length: 12 amino acids. Looked up from germline, CDR1 is SQVTM and CDR2 is ANQGSEA. The CDR3: CSAQQGALEQYF. The CDR3 DNA reads TGCAGCGCTCAACAGGGGGCATTGGAGCAGTACTTC.

There are a few counts of this clonotype. The chain uses TRBV5-1 and TRBJ2-3; no definite D call. CDR1 and CDR2 (germline): SGHRS, YFSETQ. V was shortened by 4 bases and J by 5 bases, with 11 bases between the two germline ends. CDR3 length: 13 residues. This CDR3 reads CASSDRVVDTQYF. In nucleotides, the CDR3 is TGCGCCAGCAGCGATCGAGTGGTAGATACGCAGTATTTT.

The chain carries TRBV6-6 and TRBJ2-5; TRBD2 might be the D (5 bases). The J call may be in error: the DNA end matches TRBJ2-7 better. This CDR3 spans 13 amino acids. Germline V gives CDR1 MNHNY, CDR2 SVGAGI (reference sequence). In DNA, the CDR3 is TGTGCCAGCATCCCGGACTTACGCTACGAGCAGTACTTC. Translating gives CASIPDLRYEQYF.

This clonotype was detected a few times. The chain employs TRBV24-1 and TRBJ2-5; no definite D call. Germline V gene sequence: CDR1 KGHDR, CDR2 SFDVKD. The germline V and J ends were trimmed by 1 base and 3 bases, with 5 bases remaining between them. CDR3 length equals 13 residues. This CDR3 reads CATSDFAEETQYF. CDR3 DNA sequence: TGTGCCACCAGTGATTTCGCAGAAGAGACCCAGTACTTC.

This clonotype was detected only a few times. J is TRBJ2-7 and V is TRBV10-3; D gene unclear. V lost 11 bases and J lost 7, with 9 bases in between. Per the germline V gene, CDR1 is ENHRY and CDR2 is SYGVKD. The CDR3 runs 9 residues. The CDR3 loop reads CAPAVEQYF. The CDR3 DNA sequence: TGTGCCCCAGCCGTAGAGCAGTACTTC.

The rearrangement links TRBV7-3 to TRBJ2-3, with D maybe TRBD2 (6 bases). The CDR3 contains 16 residues. In germline, CDR1 is SGHTA, CDR2 FQGTGA. V was trimmed by 2 bases and J by 5 bases, leaving 17 bases between them. The CDR3 DNA follows: TGTGCCAGCAGCTTACTTAGCGGAGGCGGAGAAGATACGCAGTATTTT. It codes for CASSLLSGGGEDTQYF.

The table lists this clonotype with a few counts. The gene calls are TRBV12-3 or TRBV12-4 and TRBJ2-7, with TRBD2 as a possible D gene (5 bases). This CDR3 is 15 amino acids long. Between the trimmed V and J ends, which lost 2 bases and 2 bases, there was a span of 13 bases. The CDR3 region has the DNA TGTGCCAGCAGTTTACGGAACGGGATCACCTACGAGCAGTACTTC. Encoded protein: CASSLRNGITYEQYF.

The V gene is TRBV20-1, the J gene TRBJ1-5; 9 nucleotides align to TRBD1. The CDR3 loop spans 14 amino acids. The junction had 8 bases not matched to a gene; V was cut back by 4 bases and J by 7 bases. Per germline, CDR1 DFQATT and CDR2 SNEGSKA (reference sequence). Written as DNA, the CDR3 is TGCAGTGCTACCCCCGGGACAGGGCCCCAGCCCCAGCATTTT. It encodes CSATPGTGPQPQHF.

This clonotype was picked up a small number of times. The chain links TRBV12-3 or TRBV12-4 to TRBJ2-2; 8 bases match TRBD1. V dropped 7 bases and J dropped 7; count of bases not matched to a gene: 8. The CDR3 is made up of 14 amino acids. CDR3 DNA sequence: TGTGCCAGCACCCCGGACAGGGCTAACGGGGAGCTGTTTTTT. Its protein product is CASTPDRANGELFF.

Comment on this clonotype: At one boundary the junction diverges from the germline segment, which might be a read error. CDR3 coding DNA: TGCAGCGTTAAGGAAGCCAAAAACATTCAGCACTTC. This translates into CSVKEAKNIQHF. V and J are TRBV29-1 and TRBJ2-4; D not certain. The CDR3 runs 12 residues. Germline loops: CDR1 SQVTM, CDR2 ANQGSEA.

This clonotype showed up just a few times. The chain recombines TRBV29-1 with TRBJ2-3, with 7 bases lining up with TRBD2. Looked up from germline, CDR1 is SQVTM and CDR2 is ANQGSEA. After removal of 6 bases from V and 3 bases from J, the junction contained 6 bases not matched to a gene. There are 13 residues in the CDR3. The CDR3 protein is CSVREGGTDTQYF. The CDR3 bases are TGCAGCGTAAGGGAGGGAGGGACAGATACGCAGTATTTT.

The V gene is TRBV28, the J gene TRBJ2-3, with 7 bases lining up with TRBD1. The V segment lost 5 bases and the J segment 7 bases; nucleotides outside the gene matches: 3. The CDR3 spans 12 residues. CDR1 MDHEN and CDR2 SYDVKM come from the germline V gene. The CDR3 DNA sequence: TGTGCCAGCAGTACAGGGGTGCATACGCAGTATTTT. It encodes CASSTGVHTQYF.

The J gene is TRBJ2-4, the V gene TRBV5-1; D is undetermined. CDR3 length: 11 residues. Germline CDR1 is SGHRS and CDR2 is YFSETQ. V was pared by 3 bases and J by 8 bases, with 6 bases between. CDR3: CASSSKDIQYF. In DNA form, the CDR3 reads TGCGCCAGCAGCTCGAAGGACATTCAGTACTTC.

The chain combines TRBV4-1 with TRBJ2-7; 12 nucleotides line up with TRBD1. This CDR3 region has 15 residues. The J segment lost 5 bases and the V segment lost 3 bases, leaving 5 bases of the junction unmatched. Per germline, CDR1 MGHRA and CDR2 YSYEKL. The CDR3 DNA sequence: TGCGCCAGCAGCCAGGGACAGGGGGCGCGCCACGAGCAGTACTTC. The encoded protein is CASSQGQGARHEQYF.

The V call is TRBV20-1, the J call TRBJ1-5; D not resolved. Per the germline V gene, CDR1 is DFQATT and CDR2 is SNEGSKA (reference sequence). V was trimmed by 3 bases and J by 3 bases, leaving 15 bases between them. CDR3 length equals 15 residues. The CDR3 nucleotides are TGCAGTGCTAGTGGTCCGCCGCGGACCAATCAGCCCCAGCATTTT. Translated: CSASGPPRTNQPQHF.

This sequence joins TRBV7-6 and TRBJ2-3; 8 bases agree with TRBD2. The J segment lost 2 bases and the V segment lost 2 bases, leaving 9 bases of the junction unmatched. In germline, CDR1 is SGHVS, CDR2 FNYEAQ. The CDR3 has 17 amino acids. The CDR3 spells CASSLKHGRDSTDTQYF. CDR3 in DNA: TGTGCCAGCAGCTTAAAGCACGGGAGGGATTCCACAGATACGCAGTATTTT.

The V and J genes are TRBV4-3 and TRBJ2-7; 7 bases line up with TRBD1. Germline V gene sequence: CDR1 LGHNA, CDR2 YSLEER. There are 16 residues in the CDR3. The V and J ends lost 1 base and 3 bases, in that order; junction bases with no gene match: 9. The CDR3 DNA reads as TGCGCCAGCAGCCAAGGCTCAACAGGGGCCGACTACGAGCAGTACTTC. Its translation: CASSQGSTGADYEQYF.

The chain links TRBV12-3 or TRBV12-4 to TRBJ2-5; 8 nucleotides line up with TRBD2. The end of the DNA fits TRBJ2-7 better, so the J call may be wrong. CDR3 length equals 15 residues. This chain's CDR3 is CASSWKAGVAYEQYF. In nucleotides, the CDR3 is TGTGCCAGCAGTTGGAAAGCGGGAGTGGCTTACGAGCAGTACTTC.

The chain recombines TRBV11-2 with TRBJ2-1; D is ambiguous. The length of the CDR3 is 14 residues. V dropped 5 bases and J dropped 1 base, with 9 bases sitting between them. The germline V gene encodes CDR1 SGHAT and CDR2 FQNNGV. The CDR3 coding sequence is TGTGCCAGCAGCCTCCCGTTGTCCTACAATGAGCAGTTCTTC. Its translation is CASSLPLSYNEQFF.

This clonotype turned up a few times. The V and J genes are TRBV4-1 and TRBJ1-6; no definite D call. Germline assignment: CDR1 MGHRA and CDR2 YSYEKL. Trimming shortened V by 5 bases and J by 9 bases, and 17 bases separated the two germline ends. This CDR3 region has 15 residues. The CDR3 DNA reads TGCGCCAGCAGCGCCAGCGGGAACTCTGGTTCACCCCTCCACTTT. It is translated as CASSASGNSGSPLHF.

This clonotype was counted between two and nine times. V and J are TRBV10-2 and TRBJ2-7, with D perhaps matching TRBD2 (5 bases). V gave up 0 bases and J gave up 6 bases, with 9 bases separating them. CDR3 length: 13 residues. Germline V gives CDR1 WSHSY, CDR2 SAAADI. DNA of the CDR3: TGCGCCAGCAGTGAGTCGAGGAGGTTCGAGCAGTACTTC. Amino acid sequence: CASSESRRFEQYF.